What follows are 17 T cell receptor beta chains derived from one specimen sequenced in a study of T cell responses to AZD1222 COVID-19 vaccine. Profiled with immunoSEQ multiplex PCR; TCRdb holds only in-frame clones, not every one. Of some 110,000 clones in the sample, 87% were seen once. Sequences were derived from peripheral blood, sampled on day 0 of AZD1222 vaccination. The source is an adult in good health.

J is TRBJ1-1 and V is TRBV3-1 (or the pseudogene TRBV3-2); a weak D match, TRBD1 (6 bases). Germline V gene lookup returns CDR1 LGHDT and CDR2 YNNKEL (reference sequence). This CDR3 contains 14 residues. The ends were cut back, 3 bases at V and 5 bases at J, with 13 bases in the middle. The CDR3 sequence: CASSQGGQGTEAFF. The CDR3, as DNA: TGTGCCAGCAGCCAGGGGGGCCAGGGGACTGAAGCTTTCTTT.

CDR3 coding DNA: TGTGCCAGCTCATCCGCAATAGCGGAAAGCTACGAGCAGTACTTC. This gives the protein CASSSAIAESYEQYF. J is TRBJ2-7 and V is TRBV18, with D perhaps TRBD2 (6 bases). Germline CDR1 KGHSH, CDR2 LQKENI. V lost 5 bases to trimming and J lost 3 bases, with 17 bases between them. The length of the CDR3 is 15 residues.

The chain uses TRBV28 and TRBJ1-2; D gene ambiguous. The CDR3 is made up of 15 amino acids. The V end lost 4 bases, the J end lost 5 bases, and 17 bases lay between the germline ends. Germline loops: CDR1 MDHEN, CDR2 SYDVKM. CDR3 DNA sequence: TGTGCCAGCAGTTCTGGTGGAGAGGGTGGGTATGGCTACACCTTC. It is translated as CASSSGGEGGYGYTF.

This chain links TRBV14 with TRBJ2-7; 7 nucleotides match TRBD1. Looked up from germline, CDR1 is SGHDN and CDR2 is FVKESK. The CDR3 is 13 amino acids. The junction had 7 bases not matched to a gene; V was cut back by 6 bases and J by 5 bases. The CDR3, as DNA: TGTGCCAGCAGTCCTTTAGACAGGGACGAGCAGTACTTC. This encodes CASSPLDRDEQYF.

The genes are TRBV24-1 and TRBJ2-1, with 11 positions matching TRBD2. Germline V gene lookup returns CDR1 KGHDR and CDR2 SFDVKD. The J segment lost 5 bases and the V segment lost 6 bases, leaving 14 bases of the junction unmatched. This CDR3 comprises 18 residues. The chain's CDR3 is CATSSSGGSGRVNNEQFF. For the CDR3, the DNA is TGTGCCACCAGTTCCTCGGGTGGTAGCGGGAGGGTGAACAATGAGCAGTTCTTC.

The gene calls are TRBV28 and TRBJ2-7; TRBD2 might be the D (5 bases). The V end lost 6 bases, the J end lost 0 bases, and 15 bases lay between the germline ends. Germline loops: CDR1 MDHEN, CDR2 SYDVKM. CDR3 length: 15 amino acids. CDR3 loop: CASSITADSSYEQYF. The CDR3 DNA reads TGTGCCAGCAGCATCACAGCGGACTCCTCCTACGAGCAGTACTTC.

The V call is TRBV9, the J call TRBJ2-2; weak D call: TRBD1 (5 bases). CDR1 SGDLS and CDR2 YYNGEE come from the germline V gene. Trimming took 0 bases from V and 2 from J, leaving 14 bases between them. The CDR3 length is 17 residues. The CDR3 DNA reads TGTGCCAGCAGCGTAGAGGGGCTAGTTGAAAACACCGGGGAGCTGTTTTTT. Amino acids: CASSVEGLVENTGELFF.

In DNA, the CDR3 is TGCGCCAGCAGCTTCGGGGAGACCCAGTACTTC. This sequence encodes CASSFGETQYF. This chain connects TRBV5-1 to TRBJ2-5, with D uncertain. The CDR3 runs to 11 residues. Germline CDR1 reads SGHRS; CDR2 reads YFSETQ. V was pared by 2 bases and J by 5 bases, with 4 bases between.

The rearrangement joins TRBV7-8 to TRBJ2-5, with D tentatively TRBD1 (6 bases). The germline CDR1 and CDR2 sequences are SGHVS and FQNEAQ. The V and J ends lost 4 bases and 5 bases respectively, with 20 bases between them. This CDR3 comprises 16 residues. The CDR3 here is CASSWNRDKIWETQYF. The DNA of the CDR3 is TGTGCCAGCAGCTGGAACCGGGACAAAATTTGGGAGACCCAGTACTTC.

The CDR3 nucleotides are TGTGCCAGCAGGGAGGGAATCAATCAGCCCCAGCATTTT. Its translation is CASREGINQPQHF. This chain connects TRBV2 to TRBJ1-5; no clear D. CDR1 SNHLY and CDR2 FYNNEI come from the germline V gene. This CDR3 spans 13 amino acids. V was trimmed by 6 bases and J by 3 bases, leaving 9 bases between them.

This clone was observed a single time. J is TRBJ1-5 and V is TRBV7-2; D might be TRBD1 (6 bases). CDR1 is SGHTA and CDR2 is FQGNSA in the germline V gene. V shed 1 base and J shed 4 bases, with 11 bases lying between them. This CDR3 comprises 15 residues. CDR3 in DNA: TGTGCCAGCAGCTTAGAAGTGGGGGCGAATCAGCCCCAGCATTTT. It codes for CASSLEVGANQPQHF.

The V and J genes are TRBV7-8 and TRBJ2-3; D unclear. Trimming removed 5 bases from V and 2 bases from J, with 11 bases in between. The CDR3 length is 14 residues. CDR1 SGHVS and CDR2 FQNEAQ come from the germline V gene. Here the CDR3 reads CASSPLFDTDTQYF. In DNA form, the CDR3 reads TGTGCCAGCAGCCCATTGTTCGACACAGATACGCAGTATTTT.

The chain joins TRBV3-1 (or the pseudogene TRBV3-2) to TRBJ1-2; D might be TRBD1 (5 bases). The CDR3 extends over 14 amino acids. Germline values: CDR1 LGHDT, CDR2 YNNKEL (reference sequence). The germline V and J ends were trimmed by 8 bases and 2 bases, with 15 bases remaining between them. DNA of the CDR3: TGTGCCAGCGCACTCGGGACGGAGAACTATGGCTACACCTTC. It encodes CASALGTENYGYTF.

The chain uses TRBV7-9 and TRBJ2-7; TRBD1 is a possible D gene (5 bases). This CDR3 comprises 14 residues. CDR1 is SEHNR and CDR2 is FQNEAQ in the germline V gene (reference sequence). V was trimmed by 1 base and J by 7 bases, leaving 14 bases between them. This chain's CDR3 is CASSLEMGPREQYF. CDR3 DNA: TGTGCCAGCAGCTTAGAAATGGGGCCTAGGGAGCAGTACTTC.

The chain links TRBV6-5 to TRBJ2-7; D is possibly TRBD2 (7 bases). Trimming stripped 4 bases from V and 3 bases from J, with 19 bases between. CDR1 and CDR2 (germline): MNHEY, SVGAGI. The CDR3 has 16 amino acids. Here the CDR3 DNA reads TGTGCCAGCAGTTGGGGGGGGCCCCTAGTTGGCTACGAGCAGTACTTC. The encoded protein is CASSWGGPLVGYEQYF.

This chain connects TRBV5-6 to TRBJ1-1, with TRBD1 as a possible D gene (6 bases). CDR1 and CDR2 (germline): SGHDT, YYEEEE. This CDR3 region has 12 residues. V lost 0 bases and J 7 bases, leaving 7 bases between the germline ends. The CDR3: CASSLGTDEAFF. The DNA of the CDR3 is TGTGCCAGCAGCTTGGGGACAGATGAAGCTTTCTTT.

In the case of this clone: Other DNA sequences within the sample encode an identical CDR3. The chain uses TRBV7-2 and TRBJ1-5; no firm D call. V was cut by 2 bases and J by 4 bases, with 6 bases left in between. Germline V gene lookup returns CDR1 SGHTA and CDR2 FQGNSA. This CDR3 comprises 13 residues. The CDR3 sequence is CASSLRGNQPQHF. The CDR3 coding sequence is TGTGCCAGCAGCTTACGGGGAAATCAGCCCCAGCATTTT. The whole variable domain, filled in from reference TRBV7-2 and TRBJ1-5, reads GAGVSQSPSNKVTEKGKDVELRCDPISGHTALYWYRQSLGQGLEFLIYFQGNSAPDKSGLPSDRFSAERTGGSVSTLTIQRTQQEDSAVYLCASSLRGNQPQHFGDGTRLSIL.